A selection of T cell receptor beta chains follows, all from one sample in a study of immune evolution from preneoplasia to lung adenocarcinoma. The repertoire was sequenced with immunoSEQ multiplex PCR; TCRdb's copy has only in-frame clones and lacks some. The table lists fewer than 2,000 clones, around 19% of them singletons. The sequencing input was FFPE invasive lung adenocarcinoma tissue. These receptor sequences come from a person aged 50-75 years with lung adenocarcinoma. Both conserved end residues are part of each CDR3. D genes are given only for firm matches. Only part of the rows carry a size: once, few, many, or a class if the clone is expanded.

J	size	V	D	DNA	CDR3
TRBJ1-1	few	TRBV6-6	-	TGTGCCACAAGGATCAGGCTAGGGGAAAGCACTGAAGCTTTCTTT	CATRIRLGESTEAFF
TRBJ2-3	-	TRBV2	-	TGTGCCAGCAGTGAGAGCGCAAACACAGATACGCAGTATTTT	CASSESANTDTQYF
TRBJ1-2	-	TRBV5-1	TRBD1	TGCGCCAGCAGCTCCAATGGACAGGGAGTTAGTTTGTTTGGCTACACCTTC	CASSSNGQGVSLFGYTF
TRBJ2-7	-	TRBV6-4	TRBD2	TGTGCCAGCAGCCCGGGGGGGACTAGCGTCCACGAGCAGTACTTC	CASSPGGTSVHEQYF
TRBJ1-2	few	TRBV2	-	TGTGCCAGCGGAATGTCAGGGAACTATGGCTACACCTTC	CASGMSGNYGYTF
TRBJ1-2	-	TRBV9	TRBD1	TGTGCCAGCAGCGTAGGGGGGACAGGAAACTATGCGGGCTACACCTTC	CASSVGGTGNYAGYTF
TRBJ2-7	-	TRBV11-3	-	TGTGCCAGCAGTCCAGCAGGGTACGAGCAGTACTTC	CASSPAGYEQYF
TRBJ1-1	few	TRBV7-2	-	TGTGCCAGCAGCTTAGACAGATACACTGAAGCTTTCTTT	CASSLDRYTEAFF
TRBJ2-2	-	TRBV11-2	-	TGTGCCAGCAGCCCTATTACGAACACCGGGGAGCTGTTTTTT	CASSPITNTGELFF
TRBJ2-5	-	TRBV25-1	-	TGTGCCAGCAGTGCAGGGCTGGAGACCCAGTACTTC	CASSAGLETQYF
TRBJ2-1	few	TRBV7-2	TRBD2	TGTGCCAGCAGCATACTAGCGAGTGAGCAGTTCTTC	CASSILASEQFF
TRBJ1-1	large	TRBV7-9	TRBD1	TGTGCCAGCAGCCGGGACAGTTTGAACACTGAAGCTTTCTTT	CASSRDSLNTEAFF
TRBJ2-7	few	TRBV28	TRBD2	TGTGCCAGCGCGAAAGGCGGGAGATGGGAGCAGTACTTC	CASAKGGRWEQYF
TRBJ2-3	few	TRBV27	TRBD2	TGTGCCAGCAGTTCACCACGGACTAGCGGGTCCTACGATACGCAGTATTTT	CASSSPRTSGSYDTQYF
TRBJ2-7	-	TRBV5-1	TRBD1	TGCGCCAGCAGCGATCGTACAGGGGTCTCCTACGAGCAGTACTTC	CASSDRTGVSYEQYF
TRBJ2-3	few	TRBV6-5	-	TGTGCCAGCAGTTACGGAAACGATGGCACAGATACGCAGTATTTT	CASSYGNDGTDTQYF
TRBJ2-1	few	TRBV7-3	-	TGTGCCAGCAGCTTACTTGGGTTACATGAGCAGTTCTTC	CASSLLGLHEQFF
TRBJ2-4	few	TRBV30	-	TGTGCCTGGGCCCGGGGGGCAGCCAAAAACATTCAGTACTTC	CAWARGAAKNIQYF
TRBJ1-4	-	TRBV9	-	TGTGCCAGCAGCGTAGAGGACGGACCTAATGAAAAACTGTTTTTT	CASSVEDGPNEKLFF
TRBJ2-1	few	TRBV2	-	TGTGCCAGCAGTCCCCCTGGAGATCAGTTCTTC	CASSPPGDQFF
TRBJ2-1	few	TRBV11-3	-	TGTGCCAGCAGCCGGGGGAATGAGCAGTTCTTC	CASSRGNEQFF
TRBJ2-5	-	TRBV5-1	TRBD1	TGCGCCAGCAGCGCCATCACAGGGGCGCGGGAGACCCAGTACTTC	CASSAITGARETQYF
TRBJ2-7	few	TRBV5-6	-	TGTGCCAGCAGACGGGGCACCAACGAGCAGTACTTC	CASRRGTNEQYF
TRBJ1-2	-	TRBV7-9	TRBD1	TGTGCCAGCAGAGAGGACAGGAGAGATGGCTACACCTTC	CASREDRRDGYTF
TRBJ2-5	-	TRBV7-3	TRBD2	TGTGCCAGCAGCCCCGGGGGGGGCGGAGAGACCCAGTACTTC	CASSPGGGGETQYF
TRBJ2-2	-	TRBV18	TRBD1	TGTGCCAGCTCACCGCCGACAGGGGAGCGCCGGGAGCTGTTTTTT	CASSPPTGERRELFF
TRBJ2-2	-	TRBV27	TRBD2	TGTGCCAGCAGTTTAAGGGGGGCGCAGTCTAGCGGGAGGGAGCTGTTTTTT	CASSLRGAQSSGRELFF
TRBJ2-3	-	TRBV7-3	-	TGTGCCAGCAGCTCGATGGGTGGAGATACGCAGTATTTT	CASSSMGGDTQYF
TRBJ2-7	few	TRBV18	TRBD2	TGTGCCAGCGCCCCTGCGGGAGGGCCCCACGAGCAGTACTTC	CASAPAGGPHEQYF
TRBJ1-1	few	TRBV29-1	-	TGCAGCGTTGAGGTCCAAACGGCTGAAGCTTTCTTT	CSVEVQTAEAFF
TRBJ2-3	-	TRBV29-1	-	TGCAGCGTTGTTGCTAACACAGATACGCAGTATTTT	CSVVANTDTQYF
TRBJ1-1	few	TRBV5-4	-	TGTGCCAGCAGAGACCAAGGGGTTGATAACACTGAAGCTTTCTTT	CASRDQGVDNTEAFF
TRBJ2-2	-	TRBV7-9	-	TGTGCCAGCAGCCCGTGGGACGCCTCGAACACCGGGGAGCTGTTTTTT	CASSPWDASNTGELFF
TRBJ2-3	-	TRBV11-3	TRBD2	TGTGCCAGCAGCTTAATTGGGACTAGCGGCTTGGATACGCAGTATTTT	CASSLIGTSGLDTQYF
TRBJ2-1	-	TRBV28	TRBD1	TGTGCCAGCACCCCCGACAGGGGGCAGAACAATGAGCAGTTCTTC	CASTPDRGQNNEQFF
TRBJ2-7	few	TRBV6-5	TRBD2	TGTGCCAGCAGCCGCGGGGGACCCTACGAGCAGTACTTC	CASSRGGPYEQYF
TRBJ2-5	few	TRBV18	-	TGTGCCAGCTCACCACTCCCGCGGCTTAAACAAGAGACCCAGTACTTC	CASSPLPRLKQETQYF